This T cell receptor (beta chain) was recovered during a study of blood T cells in healthy people across ages. With a J-beta primer mix and a sample-barcoded 5' primer, a second PCR ran about 7 to 12 cycles. MiXCR was run by TCRdb on the 5' RACE reads, yielding one entry per CDR3 protein. The repertoire includes about 840,000 distinct CDR3 sequences, 25% to 30% of them detected once, and 10% sits in the top ten. The table lists this clonotype with a few counts. A read error may produce the germline difference seen at one junction end. The CDR3 contains 13 residues. CDR1 SGHTA and CDR2 FQGNSA come from the germline V gene. These same records also appear under a second study, on T cells of mothers and their children.

What was sequenced was blood. The rearrangement uses TRBV7-2 and TRBJ1-2, with D unclear. This TCR was sampled from a woman aged 40 to 49 in good health. CDR3 DNA: TGTGCCAGCAACTGGGCAGAAGGCTATGGCTGCACCTTC. As protein: CASNWAEGYGCTF.